This TCR beta chain was captured by sequencing in a study of T cell responses to AZD1222 COVID-19 vaccine. The CDR3 length is 13 residues. The V gene lost 1 base and the J gene lost 1 base, with 4 bases spanning the gap. CDR1 and CDR2 from the germline V gene are MNHEY and SVGAGI. This clone has more than one count but fewer than ten. TCRdb's copy holds only in-frame clones and misses some; the assay was immunoSEQ multiplex PCR. Among about 120,000 clones listed, 90% to 95% were seen once. The chain joins TRBV6-5 to TRBJ1-1; D ambiguous. The receptor was derived from an adult in good health. The sequenced sample was peripheral blood, obtained on day 0 of AZD1222 vaccination. CDR3 in DNA: TGTGCCAGCAGTTACTGGGGGAACACTGAAGCTTTCTTT. Amino acid sequence: CASSYWGNTEAFF.